This T cell receptor (beta chain) was recorded in a study of regulatory T cells in long-lasting Graves disease. Time point reported: persistent/refractory GD, antithyroid drugs over 5 years with positive TRAb. The TCR library used RNA extracted from PBMCs. CDR3 length equals 14 residues. The V gene's germline CDR1 is SNHLY and CDR2 FYNNEI. As concerns this clonotype: Its antigen is not identified. Mismatch with germline at one junction end may stem from a read error.

TCR beta libraries were built with iRepertoire HTBI primers and Arm-PCR of CDR3 regions. TCRdb re-called the multiplex PCR reads through MiXCR, storing one row per CDR3 protein. The profile shows some 370,000 distinct CDR3 sequences, more than 20% of them singletons. Study-level results: Only a small sample size was used, which may have cut accuracy. Whereas new patients shared 1,000 or so public clonotypes, persistent patients shared more, at 2,741.

This sequence joins TRBV2 and TRBJ2-7; TRBD1 matches 9 bases. The sequences come from peripheral blood mononuclear cells (PBMCs), collected when the disease was refractory, from a patient treated with antithyroid drugs. The receptor's source is a female donor with Graves disease. DNA of the CDR3: TGTGCCAGCAGCAGGGGACAGGGCGGCACTAAAGCTTTCTTC. Translating gives CASSRGQGGTKAFF.